The 12 T cell receptor beta chains below come from one sample, sequenced in a study of blood T cell repertoires in COVID-19 (dated by TCRdb to 2018 to 2020). Receptor libraries were prepared by the immunoSEQ multiplex PCR assay. The table was pulled from immuneACCESS by TCRdb, which kept in-frame rearrangements only. Such tables lose some clones; where checked, under half of the loss comes from unresolved V genes, and the rest has no known cause. The sample table shows 85,000 to 95,000 clones, and approximately 90% are seen once. Just under 4% of the sample lies in the top ten. The sequencing sample was made of peripheral blood. The receptors come from a woman aged 45-59 years in a cohort sampled during active COVID-19.

The chain employs TRBV11-2 and TRBJ1-4, with D uncertain. In germline, CDR1 is SGHAT, CDR2 FQNNGV. This CDR3 has 14 amino acids. Trimming removed 1 base from V and 8 bases from J, with 11 bases in between. The CDR3 region has the DNA TGTGCCAGCAGCTTAGCGCGGCGGGAAGAAAAACTGTTTTTT. Protein: CASSLARREEKLFF.

The chain recombines TRBV29-1 with TRBJ1-1; TRBD1 matches 9 bases. CDR3 length equals 13 residues. With V trimmed by 7 bases and J by 0 bases, 3 bases remained unmatched. The germline CDR1 and CDR2 sequences are SQVTM and ANQGSEA. The DNA for the CDR3 is TGCAGCGCTGGGGACAGGGTGAACACTGAAGCTTTCTTT. Translation gives CSAGDRVNTEAFF.

The genes are TRBV5-1 and TRBJ2-5; 15 bases align to TRBD2. The germline V gene has CDR1 SGHRS and CDR2 YFSETQ. Germline trimming cut 4 bases from V and 9 bases from J; bases unmatched to any gene: 10. The CDR3 is 16 amino acids. The CDR3: CASSLIRTSGRAPQYF. CDR3 sequence (DNA): TGCGCCAGCAGCCTAATCCGGACTAGCGGGAGGGCCCCCCAGTACTTC.

The J gene is TRBJ1-4, the V gene TRBV5-1; 9 bases map to TRBD1. Looked up from germline, CDR1 is SGHRS and CDR2 is YFSETQ. Trimming cost V 3 bases and J 7 bases; bases outside gene matches: 13. The CDR3 is 17 amino acids. The CDR3 region has the DNA TGCGCCAGCAGCTCATCCGGGACAGGGTCTGTTGGTGAAAAACTGTTTTTT. This encodes CASSSSGTGSVGEKLFF.

This rearrangement joins TRBV5-1 to TRBJ2-3; 9 bases line up with TRBD1. Germline assignment: CDR1 SGHRS and CDR2 YFSETQ. V dropped 3 bases and J dropped 6; count of bases not matched to a gene: 14. The CDR3 covers 17 residues. This chain's CDR3 is CASSSRSGTGRVDTQYF. The CDR3 coding sequence is TGCGCCAGCAGCTCACGATCTGGGACAGGGAGAGTTGATACGCAGTATTTT. Full variable domain (outside the CDR3, taken from reference TRBV5-1 and TRBJ2-3): KAGVTQTPRYLIKTRGQQVTLSCSPISGHRSVSWYQQTPGQGLQFLFEYFSETQRNKGNFPGRFSGRQFSNSRSEMNVSTLELGDSALYLCASSSRSGTGRVDTQYFGPGTRLTVL.

The V and J genes are TRBV10-3 and TRBJ1-4; D unclear. Per germline, CDR1 ENHRY and CDR2 SYGVKD. This CDR3 spans 13 amino acids. V gave up 6 bases and J gave up 0 bases, with 5 bases separating them. The CDR3 DNA is TGTGCCATCAGGGCGGCAACTAATGAAAAACTGTTTTTT. As protein: CAIRAATNEKLFF.

This clone was recorded a few times. The V gene is TRBV5-4, the J gene TRBJ1-3; D is ambiguous. The CDR3 runs to 15 residues. The germline V gene has CDR1 SGHNT and CDR2 YYREEE (reference sequence). V was shortened by 4 bases and J by 2 bases, with 13 bases between the two germline ends. CDR3 sequence (DNA): TGTGCCAGCAGCCCAGCCCTCGGGACTGGAAACACCATATATTTT. Protein: CASSPALGTGNTIYF. Variable domain in full (rest from reference TRBV5-4 and TRBJ1-3): ETGVTQSPTHLIKTRGQQVTLRCSSQSGHNTVSWYQQALGQGPQFIFQYYREEENGRGNFPPRFSGLQFPNYSSELNVNALELDDSALYLCASSPALGTGNTIYFGEGSWLTVV.

This clone was seen a few times. This chain connects TRBV20-1 to TRBJ2-1; 7 positions agree with TRBD2. The CDR3 runs 14 residues. CDR1 DFQATT and CDR2 SNEGSKA come from the germline V gene (reference sequence). The trim removed 3 bases at V and 12 bases at J, leaving 14 bases unmatched. The CDR3, as DNA: TGCAGTGCTAGTCAAGTGGGGGGGAGGGGATGGCAGTTCTTC. It translates to CSASQVGGRGWQFF.

The genes are TRBV4-1 and TRBJ2-7; 13 bases are a match to TRBD2. From germline, CDR1 is MGHRA and CDR2 YSYEKL. After removal of 1 base from V and 4 bases from J, the junction contained 7 bases not matched to a gene. The CDR3 runs to 17 residues. The CDR3 DNA sequence: TGCGCCAGCAGCCAAGTAGGGTTGGGACTAGCGGGATACGAGCAGTACTTC. It encodes CASSQVGLGLAGYEQYF.

The chain couples TRBV3-1 (or the pseudogene TRBV3-2) to TRBJ1-2; 11 bases align to TRBD1. The CDR3 spans 15 residues. The trim removed 3 bases at V and 4 bases at J, leaving 4 bases unmatched. Per germline, CDR1 LGHDT and CDR2 YNNKEL (reference sequence). Here the CDR3 reads CASSHGTGGTYGYTF. The CDR3 DNA reads as TGTGCCAGCAGCCACGGGACAGGGGGAACCTATGGCTACACCTTC.

This chain joins TRBV5-1 and TRBJ1-2; TRBD1 agrees at 7 bases. Germline lookup yields CDR1 SGHRS and CDR2 YFSETQ. J lost 4 bases, V lost 0 bases, and 6 bases had no gene match. The CDR3 sequence is 15 residues long. Written as DNA, the CDR3 is TGCGCCAGCAGCTTGGATGGGACAGCACCCTATGGCTACACCTTC. It yields the protein CASSLDGTAPYGYTF.

The genes are TRBV4-2 and TRBJ1-2; 8 nucleotides line up with TRBD1. Per the germline V gene, CDR1 is LGHNA and CDR2 is YNFKEQ. The CDR3 spans 18 residues. V was clipped by 4 bases and J by 2 bases; unmatched bases: 15. CDR3 amino acids: CASSPRTGRMGVNYGYTF. The CDR3 bases are TGTGCCAGCAGCCCCCGGACAGGGAGAATGGGGGTCAACTATGGCTACACCTTC.